What follows are 18 T cell receptor beta chains derived from one specimen sequenced in a study of T cells after yellow fever vaccination. TCRdb itself ran the 5' RACE reads through MiXCR, one entry per CDR3 protein. The sample comprises about 63,000 distinct CDR3 sequences, approximately 7% of which are singletons, and 35% to 40% rests with the top ten. Sequencing used CD8+ T cells sorted from PBMCs, obtained 15 days after the yellow fever booster vaccination. These receptors were obtained from a man aged 30-40 years who received the YFV17D yellow fever vaccine.

This clonotype has ten or more counts. This chain connects TRBV5-1 to TRBJ2-7, with D hard to call. The V gene lost 2 bases and the J gene lost 0 bases, with 6 bases spanning the gap. Germline CDR1 reads SGHRS; CDR2 reads YFSETQ. The CDR3 sequence is 13 residues long. As DNA, the CDR3 is TGCGCCAGCAGCTTTCTTAGCTCCTACGAGCAGTACTTC. Translation gives CASSFLSSYEQYF. Complete variable domain (other parts from reference TRBV5-1 and TRBJ2-7): KAGVTQTPRYLIKTRGQQVTLSCSPISGHRSVSWYQQTPGQGLQFLFEYFSETQRNKGNFPGRFSGRQFSNSRSEMNVSTLELGDSALYLCASSFLSSYEQYFGPGTRLTVT.

About this clonotype: Given a much more abundant clone one base away, this may be a read error. The chain combines TRBV6-5 with TRBJ2-1; possible D gene TRBD2, 5 bases. The germline CDR1 and CDR2 sequences are MNHEY and SVGAGI. The CDR3 runs to 12 residues. Trimming took off 10 bases at V and 4 bases at J, with 11 bases between the two ends. The CDR3 region is CATVSGYNEQFF. CDR3 sequence (DNA): TGTGCCACCGTCTCGGGATACAATGAGCAGTTCTTC.

This clonotype has ten or more counts. CDR3: CASSWGDLIYEQYF. The CDR3 DNA follows: TGTGCCAGCAGCTGGGGGGACTTGATCTACGAGCAGTACTTC. The chain joins TRBV7-2 to TRBJ2-7; D is possibly TRBD2 (6 bases). Trimming removed 4 bases at V and 3 bases at J, with 13 bases between. Germline lookup yields CDR1 SGHTA and CDR2 FQGNSA. The length of the CDR3 is 14 residues.

Concerning this clonotype: A clone one base away is much larger, so this may be a read error. The V call is TRBV5-5, the J call TRBJ2-4; no firm D call. Trimming took 5 bases from V and 8 from J, leaving 11 bases between them. From germline, CDR1 is SGHKS and CDR2 YYEKEE (reference sequence). CDR3 length: 12 amino acids. This CDR3 reads CASRLSLDIQYF. CDR3 sequence (DNA): TGTGCCAGCAGATTGAGTTTGGACATTCAGTACTTC.

The sample holds many counts of this clonotype. V and J are TRBV7-9 and TRBJ1-1, with D unclear. CDR3 length equals 14 residues. The V and J ends lost 5 bases and 7 bases respectively, with 17 bases between them. Germline CDR1 SEHNR, CDR2 FQNEAQ (reference sequence). CDR3 residues: CASSTRSQSFEAFF. The CDR3 coding sequence is TGTGCCAGCAGCACAAGATCCCAATCATTTGAAGCTTTCTTT.

This clonotype was recorded at least ten times. The chain combines TRBV27 with TRBJ2-7; 10 nucleotides align to TRBD2. This CDR3 is 15 amino acids long. After removal of 6 bases from V and 5 bases from J, the junction contained 10 bases not matched to a gene. CDR1 is MNHEY and CDR2 is SMNVEV in the germline V gene (reference sequence). CDR3 sequence (DNA): TGTGCCAGCAGCTACGCCGGGACTAGCGTGAACGAGCAGTACTTC. Protein product: CASSYAGTSVNEQYF.

This clonotype was seen at least ten times. The J gene is TRBJ2-7, the V gene TRBV3-1; D ambiguous. Trimming stripped 4 bases from V and 2 bases from J, with 9 bases between. CDR3 length: 13 residues. Germline lookup yields CDR1 LGHDT and CDR2 YNNKEL (reference sequence). CDR3 DNA sequence: TGTGCCAGCAGCCCAGCGAATACCTACGAGCAGTACTTC. Protein sequence: CASSPANTYEQYF.

This clonotype was seen many times. This rearrangement joins TRBV7-2 to TRBJ2-4; 13 nucleotides line up with TRBD2. With 4 bases clipped from V and 6 bases from J, the junction kept 9 bases outside the gene matches. This CDR3 spans 17 amino acids. Germline V gene data show CDR1 as SGHTA and CDR2 as FQGNSA. The CDR3 loop is CASSSTGLAGKGNIQYF. The DNA for the CDR3 is TGTGCCAGCAGCTCCACGGGACTAGCGGGAAAGGGAAACATTCAGTACTTC. The complete variable domain, with remaining parts taken from reference TRBV7-2 and TRBJ2-4, reads GAGVSQSPSNKVTEKGKDVELRCDPISGHTALYWYRQSLGQGLEFLIYFQGNSAPDKSGLPSDRFSAERTGGSVSTLTIQRTQQEDSAVYLCASSSTGLAGKGNIQYFGAGTRLSVL.

Many counts were recorded for this clonotype. The V call is TRBV12-3 or TRBV12-4, the J call TRBJ2-1; TRBD2 agrees at 13 bases. The CDR3 runs to 16 residues. Germline trimming cut 2 bases from V and 6 bases from J; bases unmatched to any gene: 4. Written as DNA, the CDR3 is TGTGCCAGCAGTTTATTGTGGACTAGCGGGAGCAATGAGCAGTTCTTC. The encoded protein is CASSLLWTSGSNEQFF.

The table lists this clonotype with many counts. The chain links TRBV27 to TRBJ1-1; weak D call: TRBD1 (6 bases). CDR3 length: 14 amino acids. V was clipped by 3 bases and J by 8 bases, with 16 bases between them. CDR1 is MNHEY and CDR2 is SMNVEV in the germline V gene (reference sequence). CDR3 region: CASSFRDKLWEAFF. The CDR3 nucleotides are TGTGCCAGCAGTTTCCGGGACAAACTCTGGGAAGCTTTCTTT.

Turning to this clonotype: A clone one base away is much larger, so this may be a read error. The rearrangement joins TRBV12-3 or TRBV12-4 to TRBJ1-5; D not certain. This CDR3 comprises 14 residues. The CDR3 protein is CASGLGSLNQPQHF. CDR3 sequence (DNA): TGTGCCAGCGGTTTAGGGTCCCTCAATCAGCCCCAGCATTTT.

This clonotype showed up many times. The rearrangement uses TRBV11-2 and TRBJ2-7; D remains ambiguous. Germline loops: CDR1 SGHAT, CDR2 FQNNGV. With 2 bases removed from V and 0 bases from J, the gap between germline ends came to 8 bases. The CDR3 is 14 amino acids. This CDR3 is CASSLQVSSYEQYF. In nucleotides, the CDR3 is TGTGCCAGCAGCTTACAGGTTAGCTCCTACGAGCAGTACTTC.

The sample holds many counts of this clonotype. V and J are TRBV6-5 and TRBJ2-5; 7 bases map to TRBD2. V lost 4 bases to trimming and J lost 5 bases; unmatched junction nucleotides: 7. Germline loops: CDR1 MNHEY, CDR2 SVGAGI. The CDR3 runs to 14 residues. The CDR3 DNA sequence: TGTGCCAGCAGTTCGGCGGGAGTATGGGAGACCCAGTACTTC. It is translated as CASSSAGVWETQYF.

This clonotype was seen many times. V usage is TRBV5-1 and J usage is TRBJ2-7, with 9 bases lining up with TRBD1. With 3 bases clipped from V and 4 bases from J, the junction kept 17 bases outside the gene matches. CDR3 length: 18 amino acids. Germline loops: CDR1 SGHRS, CDR2 YFSETQ. Here the CDR3 reads CASSYHGMGTGLMYEQYF. Written as DNA, the CDR3 is TGCGCCAGCAGCTACCACGGGATGGGGACAGGGCTTATGTACGAGCAGTACTTC.

This chain links TRBV7-6 with TRBJ2-3, with TRBD2 identical over 10 bases. Germline V lookup: CDR1 SGHVS, CDR2 FNYEAQ. With 1 base clipped from V and 2 bases from J, the junction kept 12 bases outside the gene matches. CDR3 size: 19 residues. CDR3: CASSLESSGSSPITDTQYF. DNA for the CDR3: TGTGCCAGCAGCTTAGAATCTAGCGGGAGTTCCCCGATCACAGATACGCAGTATTTT.

The chain has TRBV7-9 and TRBJ1-2; 9 positions match TRBD1. Germline V gene lookup returns CDR1 SEHNR and CDR2 FQNEAQ (reference sequence). Germline trimming cut 5 bases from V and 5 bases from J; bases unmatched to any gene: 12. The CDR3 is 16 amino acids. CDR3 sequence: CASSGGTGRPIYGYTF. The DNA for the CDR3 is TGTGCCAGCAGCGGAGGGACAGGGCGACCGATTTATGGCTACACCTTC. The complete variable domain, with remaining parts taken from reference TRBV7-9 and TRBJ1-2, reads DTGVSQNPRHKITKRGQNVTFRCDPISEHNRLYWYRQTLGQGPEFLTYFQNEAQLEKSRLLSDRFSAERPKGSFSTLEIQRTEQGDSAMYLCASSGGTGRPIYGYTFGSGTRLTVV.

This clonotype was recorded at least ten times. The rearrangement links TRBV30 to TRBJ2-3, with 9 bases aligning to TRBD1. In germline, CDR1 is GTSNPN, CDR2 SVGIG (reference sequence). The CDR3 is 15 residues long. V was pared by 1 base and J by 2 bases, with 4 bases of the junction left unmatched. CDR3 region: CAWSDGTGNTDTQYF. In nucleotides, the CDR3 is TGTGCCTGGAGTGACGGGACAGGGAACACAGATACGCAGTATTTT.

In its sample, this clonotype was seen many times. J is TRBJ2-3 and V is TRBV20-1, with 10 bases identical to TRBD2. V lost 6 bases, J lost 0 bases, and 15 bases stayed unmatched. The CDR3 loop spans 18 amino acids. Germline-derived CDR1 and CDR2 are DFQATT and SNEGSKA (reference sequence). In DNA form, the CDR3 reads TGCAGTGCAACACCGGGACTAGCGCCACCCTATAGCACAGATACGCAGTATTTT. Its protein is CSATPGLAPPYSTDTQYF.